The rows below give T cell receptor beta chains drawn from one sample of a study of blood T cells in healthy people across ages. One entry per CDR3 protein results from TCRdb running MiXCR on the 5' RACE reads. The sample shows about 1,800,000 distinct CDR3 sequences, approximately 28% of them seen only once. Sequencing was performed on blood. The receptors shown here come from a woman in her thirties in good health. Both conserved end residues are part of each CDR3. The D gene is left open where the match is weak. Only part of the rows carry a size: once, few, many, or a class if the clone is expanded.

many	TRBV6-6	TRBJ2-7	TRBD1	CASSPLNRGAYEQYF	TGTGCCAGCAGCCCGTTGAACAGGGGTGCTTACGAGCAGTACTTC
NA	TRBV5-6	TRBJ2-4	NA	CVSNPISGVKNIQYF	TGTGTCAGCAACCCCATAAGCGGAGTGAAAAACATTCAGTACTTC
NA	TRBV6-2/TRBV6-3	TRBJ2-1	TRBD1	CASSTPGQGGDEQFF	TGTGCCAGCAGTACCCCGGGACAGGGAGGCGATGAGCAGTTCTTC
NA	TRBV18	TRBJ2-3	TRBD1	CTSSHGTGLDTQYF	TGTACCAGCTCACACGGGACAGGCCTAGATACGCAGTATTTT
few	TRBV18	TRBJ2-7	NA	CASSSSQGEQYF	TGTGCCAGCTCATCCTCCCAGGGCGAGCAGTACTTC
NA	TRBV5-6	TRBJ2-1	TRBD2	CASSASGRVHNEQFF	TGTGCCAGCAGCGCTAGCGGGAGGGTTCACAATGAGCAGTTCTTC
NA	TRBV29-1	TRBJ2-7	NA	CSVANTGGLSSYEQYF	TGCAGCGTTGCCAATACCGGGGGACTGAGCTCCTACGAGCAGTACTTC
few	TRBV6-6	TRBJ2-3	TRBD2	CASSYPSGGSDTQYF	TGTGCCAGCAGTTACCCTAGCGGGGGGTCAGATACGCAGTATTTT
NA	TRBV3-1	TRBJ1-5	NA	CASSQGGGNNQPQHF	TGTGCCAGCAGCCAAGGAGGGGGGAACAATCAGCCCCAGCATTTT
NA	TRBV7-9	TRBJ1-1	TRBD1	CASIEGQGSTEAFF	TGTGCCAGCATCGAGGGACAGGGTAGCACTGAAGCTTTCTTT
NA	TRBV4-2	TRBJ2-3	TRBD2	CASSQAQLAGGSTDTQYF	TGTGCCAGCAGCCAAGCCCAACTAGCGGGGGGGAGCACAGATACGCAGTATTTT
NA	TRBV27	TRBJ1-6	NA	CASSLMAGGSPLHF	TGTGCCAGCAGTTTAATGGCGGGGGGCTCACCCCTCCACTTT
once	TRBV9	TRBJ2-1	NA	CASSVGNVEQFF	TGTGCCAGCAGCGTAGGTAATGTAGAGCAGTTCTTC
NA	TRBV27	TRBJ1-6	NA	CASLEGSPPHF	TGTGCCAGCCTGGAAGGGTCACCCCCCCACTTT
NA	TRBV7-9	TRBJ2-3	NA	CAGSREGQSTDAQYF	TGTGCCGGCAGCCGAGAGGGGCAGAGCACAGATGCGCAGTATTTT
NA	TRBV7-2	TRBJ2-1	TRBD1	CASSLYRGPYNEQFF	TGTGCCAGCAGCTTATACAGGGGGCCCTACAATGAGCAGTTCTTC
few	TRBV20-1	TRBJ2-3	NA	CSARDSIQGTDTQYF	TGCAGTGCTAGAGACAGCATCCAGGGCACAGATACGCAGTATTTT
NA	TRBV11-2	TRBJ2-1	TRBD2	CASSFSLAGVNGEQFF	TGTGCCAGCAGCTTCTCACTAGCGGGGGTTAACGGTGAGCAGTTCTTC
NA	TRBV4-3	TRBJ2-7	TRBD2	CASSPNGRAVETQDF	TGCGCCAGCAGCCCAAACGGGAGGGCGGTCGAGACCCAGGACTTC
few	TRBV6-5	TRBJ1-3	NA	CASTGLATGNTIYF	TGTGCCAGCACCGGGTTAGCAACTGGAAACACCATATATTTT
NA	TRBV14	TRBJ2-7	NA	CASSQERARNEQYF	TGTGCCAGCAGCCAAGAAAGGGCTCGGAACGAGCAGTACTTC
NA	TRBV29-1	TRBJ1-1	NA	CSATSGMNTEAFF	TGCAGCGCAACCTCGGGGATGAACACTGAAGCTTTCTTT
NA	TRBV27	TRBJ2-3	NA	CTSSFTSPPDTQYF	TGTACCAGCAGTTTTACCTCACCCCCAGATACGCAGTATTTT
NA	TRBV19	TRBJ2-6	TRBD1	CASSPWTGFSGANVLTF	TGTGCCAGTAGTCCGTGGACAGGCTTCTCTGGGGCCAACGTCCTGACTTTC
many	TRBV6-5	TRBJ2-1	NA	CASSSSRTTAYNEQFF	TGTGCCAGCAGTTCTAGCCGGACAACTGCCTACAATGAGCAGTTCTTC
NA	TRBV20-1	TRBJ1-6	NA	CSARGRQESSYNSPLHF	TGCAGTGCTAGGGGGAGACAGGAGAGCTCCTATAATTCACCCCTCCACTTT
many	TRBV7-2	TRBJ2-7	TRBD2	CASSLGTSGPSQQYF	TGTGCCAGCAGCTTAGGGACTAGCGGGCCCTCTCAGCAGTACTTC
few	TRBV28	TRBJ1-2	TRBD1	CASNLDRVDGYTF	TGTGCCAGCAACCTTGACAGGGTCGACGGCTACACCTTC
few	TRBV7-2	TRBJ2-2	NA	CASSLDPGAYTGELFF	TGTGCCAGCAGCTTAGATCCGGGGGCCTACACCGGGGAGCTGTTTTTT
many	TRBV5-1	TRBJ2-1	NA	CASTLMTSYNEQFF	TGCGCCAGCACCCTCATGACCTCCTACAATGAGCAGTTCTTC
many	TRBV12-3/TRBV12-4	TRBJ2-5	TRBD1	CASSWDRLIGTQYF	TGTGCCAGCAGTTGGGACAGGTTAATAGGGACCCAGTACTTC
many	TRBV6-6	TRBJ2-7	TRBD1	CASSMGQSSREQYF	TGTGCCAGCAGTATGGGACAGTCATCGCGTGAGCAGTACTTC
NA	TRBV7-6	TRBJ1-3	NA	CASSLEGADRSSTIYF	TGTGCCAGCAGCTTAGAGGGCGCCGACAGGAGCTCCACCATATATTTT
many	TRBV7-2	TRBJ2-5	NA	CASSLATAGVGTQYF	TGTGCCAGCAGCTTAGCCACAGCAGGGGTTGGGACCCAGTACTTC
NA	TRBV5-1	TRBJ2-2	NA	CASSLEVDPNTGELFF	TGCGCCAGCAGCTTGGAAGTCGACCCGAACACCGGGGAGCTGTTTTTT
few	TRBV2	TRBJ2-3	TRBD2	CASSNGLAGGRDTQYF	TGTGCCAGCAGTAACGGACTAGCGGGGGGGCGGGATACGCAGTATTTT
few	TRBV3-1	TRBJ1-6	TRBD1	CASSQLDRPNSPLHF	TGTGCCAGCAGCCAACTGGACAGGCCAAATTCACCCCTCCACTTT
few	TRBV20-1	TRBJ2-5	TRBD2	CSASLAGGVDQETQYF	TGCAGTGCTAGCCTAGCGGGGGGGGTAGACCAAGAGACCCAGTACTTC
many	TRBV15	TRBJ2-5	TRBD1	CATSRRGKETQYF	TGTGCCACCAGCCGCAGGGGGAAGGAGACCCAGTACTTC
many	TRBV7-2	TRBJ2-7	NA	CASSSVGGSGLYEQYF	TGTGCCAGCAGCTCCGTAGGCGGGTCAGGCCTCTACGAGCAGTACTTC
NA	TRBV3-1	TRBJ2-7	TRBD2	CASSQVRAGARYEQYF	TGTGCCAGCAGCCAAGTGCGGGCGGGAGCCCGCTACGAGCAGTACTTC
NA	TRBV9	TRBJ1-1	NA	CASSGASRDTEAFF	TGTGCCAGCAGCGGGGCTAGTCGTGACACTGAAGCTTTCTTT
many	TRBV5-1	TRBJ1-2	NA	CASSLGPPRDVYTF	TGCGCCAGCAGCTTGGGACCACCACGGGATGTCTACACCTTC
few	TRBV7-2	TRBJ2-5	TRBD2	CASSFAGEAKTQYF	TGTGCCAGCAGCTTCGCGGGAGAGGCAAAGACCCAGTACTTC
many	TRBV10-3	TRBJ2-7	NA	CATGLKAYEQYF	TGTGCCACAGGACTGAAGGCCTACGAGCAGTACTTC
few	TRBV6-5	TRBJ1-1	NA	CASSYSRRGGMNTEAFF	TGTGCCAGCAGTTACTCGAGGAGAGGAGGCATGAACACTGAAGCTTTCTTT
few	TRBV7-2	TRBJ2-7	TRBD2	CASSLGPPRGREGTSYEQYF	TGTGCCAGCAGCTTAGGGCCCCCGCGGGGTCGGGAGGGCACCTCCTACGAGCAGTACTTC
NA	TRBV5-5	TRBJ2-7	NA	CASSLFKSSRGSDDEQYF	TGTGCCAGCAGCCTGTTCAAATCCTCCCGGGGCTCCGACGACGAGCAGTACTTC
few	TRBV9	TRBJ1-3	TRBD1	CASSAGTVGNTIYF	TGTGCCAGCAGCGCCGGGACAGTTGGAAACACCATATATTTT
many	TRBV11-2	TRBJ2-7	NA	CASSPDGGGEQYF	TGTGCCAGCAGCCCTGACGGGGGAGGCGAGCAGTACTTC
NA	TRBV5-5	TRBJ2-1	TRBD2	CASNWGGNRYNEQFF	TGTGCCAGCAACTGGGGGGGGAATAGATACAATGAGCAGTTCTTC
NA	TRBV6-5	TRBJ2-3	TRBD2	CASSYSLASGGPSTDTQYF	TGTGCCAGCAGTTACTCGCTGGCTAGCGGGGGGCCTAGCACAGATACGCAGTATTTT
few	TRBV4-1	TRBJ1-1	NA	CASSLSEVNTEAFF	TGCGCCAGCAGCCTCAGCGAAGTGAACACTGAGGCTTTCTTT
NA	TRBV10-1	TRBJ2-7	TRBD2	CASSEPRLAGVTSNEQYF	TGCGCCAGCAGTGAGCCCCGACTAGCGGGAGTAACGAGCAATGAGCAGTACTTC
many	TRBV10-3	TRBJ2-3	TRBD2	CAISPSGSTDTQYF	TGTGCCATCAGCCCTAGCGGGAGCACAGATACGCAGTATTTT
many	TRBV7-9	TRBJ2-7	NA	CASSPTGLSYEQYF	TGTGCCAGCAGCCCCACAGGGCTCTCCTACGAGCAGTACTTC
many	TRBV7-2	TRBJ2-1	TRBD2	CASSPGLAYNEQFF	TGTGCCAGCAGCCCTGGACTAGCCTACAATGAGCAGTTCTTC
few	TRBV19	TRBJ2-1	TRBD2	CASSPRTSAVNEQFF	TGTGCCAGTAGTCCAAGGACTAGCGCTGTCAATGAGCAGTTCTTC
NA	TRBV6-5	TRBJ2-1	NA	CASSYSRNPGSSYNEQFF	TGTGCCAGCAGTTACTCTAGGAATCCGGGGAGCTCCTACAATGAGCAGTTCTTC
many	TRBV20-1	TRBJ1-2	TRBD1	CSAWTGSGYGYTF	TGCAGTGCTTGGACAGGGAGCGGCTATGGCTACACCTTC